This TCR beta chain was retrieved from a study of blood T cell repertoires in COVID-19. The wider study: COVID-19 samples collected from the United States, Italy and Spain covered acute and convalescent phases.

There are 13 residues in the CDR3. CDR1 and CDR2 from the germline V gene are SGHRS and YFSETQ. Trimming removed 4 bases from V and 5 bases from J; junction bases left unmatched: 2. Original processing methods: Reference gene primer amplification gave nucleated cell count estimates. TCRdb's copy holds only in-frame clones and misses some; the assay was immunoSEQ multiplex PCR. From that table come the V and J calls and clone size; the DNA was used to work out D and trimming. The table shows 150,000 to 200,000 clones, with around 90% occurring only once. This receptor was obtained from a human donor in a cohort sampled during active COVID-19. Sequencing was carried out using peripheral blood. The chain couples TRBV5-1 to TRBJ2-5, with 10 bases lining up with TRBD1. The CDR3: CASSRDRGETQYF. CDR3 nucleotide sequence: TGCGCCAGCAGCCGGGACAGGGGTGAGACCCAGTACTTC.